This T cell receptor (beta chain) originates from a study of T-cell reconstitution after alpha-beta-depleted transplantation in children. Regarding the study as a whole: Two months or so post-transplant, alpha-beta T cells reportedly derived from several hundred expanded graft clones. Several patients had high TCRbeta diversity at day 60; it came from surviving recipient T cells and thymic progenitors. One year post-transplant, T-cell counts and diversity were largely derived from T cells produced anew.

Unique molecular identifiers tagged the TCRbeta library. TCRdb re-called the PCR reads with MiXCR, one entry per CDR3 protein. Among fewer than 400,000 distinct CDR3 sequences listed, around 25% were seen once. After removal of 2 bases from V and 3 bases from J, the junction contained 6 bases not matched to a gene. CDR1 and CDR2 from the germline V gene are SGHRS and YFSETQ. CDR3 length equals 16 residues. For this clonotype: What it binds is not known.

Sequencing was performed on PBMCs, mostly from graft donor cells, taken 180 days after TCRalphabeta/CD19-depleted stem cell transplant. This TCR was sampled from a male patient between 10 and 17 years old who had a stem cell transplant for acute lymphoblastic leukemia, so the T cells may come from the graft donor. The chain employs TRBV5-1 and TRBJ2-5; 11 positions match TRBD2. The CDR3 bases are TGCGCCAGCAGCTTCACTAGCGGGAGTAGAGAAGAGACCCAGTACTTC. The encoded protein is CASSFTSGSREETQYF.